This T cell receptor (beta chain) is from a study of blood T cell repertoires in COVID-19. In the study overall: Researchers got acute and convalescent COVID-19 samples from the United States, Italy and Spain. T cells, B-cell-depleted T cells, or PBMCs provided the cDNA or gDNA that served as material.

Authors' analysis steps: Researchers report that nucleated cell counts were estimated from reference gene primer amplification. Only in-frame clones appear in the TCRdb table, and some are missing; sequencing was by immunoSEQ multiplex PCR. V, J and clone size were drawn from that table, and D and trimming were deduced from the DNA. The repertoire holds roughly 20,000 clones, with 85% to 95% as singletons. Trimming took 4 bases from V and 4 from J, leaving 13 bases between them. Looked up from germline, CDR1 is SQVTM and CDR2 is ANQGSEA. This CDR3 has 14 amino acids. The sequence derives from a woman in her forties or fifties with active COVID-19. The V and J genes are TRBV29-1 and TRBJ2-2, with D uncertain. The sample was peripheral blood. The CDR3 sequence: CSVVLGAGTGELFF. The CDR3, as DNA: TGCAGCGTTGTATTGGGCGCAGGCACCGGGGAGCTGTTTTTT.